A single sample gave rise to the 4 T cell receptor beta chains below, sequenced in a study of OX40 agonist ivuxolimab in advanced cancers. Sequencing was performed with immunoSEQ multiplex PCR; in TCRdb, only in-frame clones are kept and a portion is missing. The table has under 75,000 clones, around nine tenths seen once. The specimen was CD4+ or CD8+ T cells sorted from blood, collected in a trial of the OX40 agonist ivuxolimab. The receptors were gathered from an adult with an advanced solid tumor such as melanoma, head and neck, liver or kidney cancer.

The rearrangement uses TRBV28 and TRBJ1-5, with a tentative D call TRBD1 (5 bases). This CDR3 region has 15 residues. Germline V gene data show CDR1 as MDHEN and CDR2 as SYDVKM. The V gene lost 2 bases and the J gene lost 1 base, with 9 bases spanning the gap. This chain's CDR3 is CASSLKTVSNQPQHF. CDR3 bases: TGTGCCAGCAGTTTAAAGACAGTAAGCAATCAGCCCCAGCATTTT.

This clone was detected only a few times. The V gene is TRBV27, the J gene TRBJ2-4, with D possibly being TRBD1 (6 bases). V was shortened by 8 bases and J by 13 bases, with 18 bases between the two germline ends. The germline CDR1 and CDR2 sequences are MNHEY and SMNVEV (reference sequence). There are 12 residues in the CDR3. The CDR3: CASGTAPDRQYF. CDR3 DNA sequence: TGTGCCAGCGGAACCGCCCCAGACAGGCAGTACTTC.

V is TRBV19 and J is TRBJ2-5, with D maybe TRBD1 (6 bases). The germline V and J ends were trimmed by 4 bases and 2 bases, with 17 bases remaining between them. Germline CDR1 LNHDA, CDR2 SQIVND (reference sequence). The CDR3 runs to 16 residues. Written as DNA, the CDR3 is TGTGCCAGTAGTAATAAACAGGGTAGGCTTCAAGAGACCCAGTACTTC. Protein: CASSNKQGRLQETQYF.

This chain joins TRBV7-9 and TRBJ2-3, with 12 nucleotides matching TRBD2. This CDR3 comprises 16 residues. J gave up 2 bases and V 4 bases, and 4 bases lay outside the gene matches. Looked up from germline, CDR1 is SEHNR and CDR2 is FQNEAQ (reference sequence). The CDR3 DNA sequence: TGTGCCAGCAGCTCCGGACTAGCGGGACCCACAGATACGCAGTATTTT. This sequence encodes CASSSGLAGPTDTQYF. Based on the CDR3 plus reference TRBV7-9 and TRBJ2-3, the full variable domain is DTGVSQNPRHKITKRGQNVTFRCDPISEHNRLYWYRQTLGQGPEFLTYFQNEAQLEKSRLLSDRFSAERPKGSFSTLEIQRTEQGDSAMYLCASSSGLAGPTDTQYFGPGTRLTVL.